This T cell receptor beta chain was captured in a study of PD-1 blockade in mismatch repair-deficient tumors. Study details: Enrolled about 2013-2016, patients had progressing, pretreated mismatch repair-deficient cancers of 12 types.

All patients were mismatch repair deficient, assessed by either PCR or immunohistochemistry. TCRs were sequenced from a few patients responding to pembrolizumab. Whole-study findings and limits: Tumor-resident clones, often absent from pretreatment blood, expanded after pembrolizumab and then contracted.

The germline V gene encodes CDR1 SGHTA and CDR2 FQGTGA. Trimming at V came to 4 bases and at J to 6 bases, leaving 5 bases not matched to a gene. This CDR3 is built from 14 residues. Concerning this clone itself: Its matching antigen is unknown.

Measured with immunoSEQ multiplex PCR; TCRdb has only the in-frame clones, and not every one. The table records 25,000 to 30,000 clones, approximately 84% of them present only once. This specimen consisted of PBMCs, obtained before pembrolizumab treatment. The chain couples TRBV7-3 to TRBJ2-1, with 8 bases that match TRBD1. This sequence was found in an adult with mismatch repair-deficient cancer. This CDR3 reads CASSSWDRLNEQFF. In DNA, the CDR3 is TGTGCCAGCAGCTCCTGGGACAGGCTCAATGAGCAGTTCTTC.